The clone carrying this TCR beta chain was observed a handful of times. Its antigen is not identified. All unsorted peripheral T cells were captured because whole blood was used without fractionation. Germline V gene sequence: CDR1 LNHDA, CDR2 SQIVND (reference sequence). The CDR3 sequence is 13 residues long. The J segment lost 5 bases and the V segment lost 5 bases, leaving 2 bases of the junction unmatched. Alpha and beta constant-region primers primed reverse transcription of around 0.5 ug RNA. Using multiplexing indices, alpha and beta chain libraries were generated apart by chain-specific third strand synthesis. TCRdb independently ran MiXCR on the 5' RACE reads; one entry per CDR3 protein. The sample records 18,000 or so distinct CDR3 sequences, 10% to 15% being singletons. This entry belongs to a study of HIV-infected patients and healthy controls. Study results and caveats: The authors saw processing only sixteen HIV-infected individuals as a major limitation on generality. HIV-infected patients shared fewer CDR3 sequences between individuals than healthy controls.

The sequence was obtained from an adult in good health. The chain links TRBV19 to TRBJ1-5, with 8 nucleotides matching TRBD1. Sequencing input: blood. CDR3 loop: CASSPDRDQPQHF. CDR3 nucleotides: TGTGCCAGTAGTCCGGACAGGGATCAGCCCCAGCATTTT.